The source of this T cell receptor (beta chain) is a study of T cell responses to AZD1222 COVID-19 vaccine. The repertoire was sequenced with immunoSEQ multiplex PCR; TCRdb's copy has only in-frame clones and lacks some. The table shows around 60,000 clones, with about four fifths occurring only once. The germline V gene has CDR1 SGHRS and CDR2 YFSETQ. This CDR3 contains 14 residues. The J segment lost 7 bases and the V segment lost 4 bases, leaving 8 bases of the junction unmatched. Sample: peripheral blood, taken 28 days after the second AZD1222 dose. The source is an adult who received the AZD1222 COVID-19 vaccine. The chain recombines TRBV5-1 with TRBJ1-2, with 9 bases lining up with TRBD1. The CDR3 is CASSPSGTGSGYTF. The CDR3 DNA follows: TGCGCCAGCAGCCCCTCCGGGACAGGGAGTGGCTACACCTTC.